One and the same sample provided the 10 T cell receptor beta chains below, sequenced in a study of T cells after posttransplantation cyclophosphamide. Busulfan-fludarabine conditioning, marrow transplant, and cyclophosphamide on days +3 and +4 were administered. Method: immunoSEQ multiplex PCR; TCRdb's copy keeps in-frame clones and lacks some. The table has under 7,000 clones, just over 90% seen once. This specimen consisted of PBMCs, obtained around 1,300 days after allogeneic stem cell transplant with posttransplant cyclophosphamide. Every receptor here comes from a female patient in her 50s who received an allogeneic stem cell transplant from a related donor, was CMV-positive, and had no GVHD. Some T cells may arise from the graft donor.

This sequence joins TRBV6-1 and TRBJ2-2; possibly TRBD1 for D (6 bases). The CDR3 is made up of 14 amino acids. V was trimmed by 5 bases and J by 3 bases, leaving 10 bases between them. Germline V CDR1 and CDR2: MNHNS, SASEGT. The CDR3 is CASSTGPHTGELFF. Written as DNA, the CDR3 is TGTGCCAGCAGTACAGGGCCTCACACCGGGGAGCTGTTTTTT.

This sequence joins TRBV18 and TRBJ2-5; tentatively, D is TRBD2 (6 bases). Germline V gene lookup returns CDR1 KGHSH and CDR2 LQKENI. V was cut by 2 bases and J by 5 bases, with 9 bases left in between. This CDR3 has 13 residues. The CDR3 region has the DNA TGTGCCAGCTCACCAAAGGAGGGGGAGACCCAGTACTTC. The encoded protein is CASSPKEGETQYF.

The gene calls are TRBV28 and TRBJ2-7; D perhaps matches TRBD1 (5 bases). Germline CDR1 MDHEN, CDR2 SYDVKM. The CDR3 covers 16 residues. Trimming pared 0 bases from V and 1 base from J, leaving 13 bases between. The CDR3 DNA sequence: TGTGCCAGCAGTTTATGGGGTGGGGCACTGTCCTACGAGCAGTACTTC. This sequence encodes CASSLWGGALSYEQYF.

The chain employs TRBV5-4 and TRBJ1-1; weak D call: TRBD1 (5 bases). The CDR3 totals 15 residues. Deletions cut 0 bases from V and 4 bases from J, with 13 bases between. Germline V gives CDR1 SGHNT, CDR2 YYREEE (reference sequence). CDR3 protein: CASSLARVTGTEAFF. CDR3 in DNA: TGTGCCAGCAGCTTGGCCAGGGTGACGGGCACTGAAGCTTTCTTT.

The CDR3 spells CASSLGRAENTGELFF. In DNA, the CDR3 is TGTGCCAGCAGCTTAGGCAGGGCCGAGAACACCGGGGAGCTGTTTTTT. This sequence joins TRBV7-9 and TRBJ2-2; weak D call: TRBD1 (5 bases). In germline, CDR1 is SEHNR, CDR2 FQNEAQ (reference sequence). The CDR3 totals 16 residues. Trimming shortened V by 1 base and J by 1 base, and 10 bases separated the two germline ends. Based on the CDR3 plus reference TRBV7-9 and TRBJ2-2, the full variable domain is DTGVSQNPRHKITKRGQNVTFRCDPISEHNRLYWYRQTLGQGPEFLTYFQNEAQLEKSRLLSDRFSAERPKGSFSTLEIQRTEQGDSAMYLCASSLGRAENTGELFFGEGSRLTVL.

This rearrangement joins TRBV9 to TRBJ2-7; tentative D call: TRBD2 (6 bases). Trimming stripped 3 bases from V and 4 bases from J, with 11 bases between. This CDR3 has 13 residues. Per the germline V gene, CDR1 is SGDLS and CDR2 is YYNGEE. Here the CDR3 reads CASSGSGRYEQYF. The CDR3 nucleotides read TGTGCCAGCAGCGGTTCCGGGAGATACGAGCAGTACTTC.

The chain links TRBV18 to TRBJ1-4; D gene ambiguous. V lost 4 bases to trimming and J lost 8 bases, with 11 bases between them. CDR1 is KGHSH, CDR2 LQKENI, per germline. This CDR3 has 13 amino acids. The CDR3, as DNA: TGTGCCAGCTCACTCGTCCAGGAAGAAAAACTGTTTTTT. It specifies CASSLVQEEKLFF.

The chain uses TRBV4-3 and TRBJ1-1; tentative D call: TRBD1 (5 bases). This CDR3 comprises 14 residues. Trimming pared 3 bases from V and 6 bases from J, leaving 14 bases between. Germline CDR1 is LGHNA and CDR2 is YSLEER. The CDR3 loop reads CASSQNKGWPEAFF. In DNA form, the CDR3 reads TGCGCCAGCAGCCAGAATAAGGGGTGGCCTGAAGCTTTCTTT.

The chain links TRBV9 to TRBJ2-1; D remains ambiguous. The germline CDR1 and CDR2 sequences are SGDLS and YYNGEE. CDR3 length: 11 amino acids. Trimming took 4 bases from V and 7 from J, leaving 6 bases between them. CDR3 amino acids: CASSPQNEQFF. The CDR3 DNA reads TGTGCCAGCAGCCCCCAAAATGAGCAGTTCTTC.

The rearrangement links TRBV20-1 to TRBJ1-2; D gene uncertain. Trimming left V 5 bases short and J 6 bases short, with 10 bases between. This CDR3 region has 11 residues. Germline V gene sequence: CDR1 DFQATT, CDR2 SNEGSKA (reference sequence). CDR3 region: CSAGRTNGYTF. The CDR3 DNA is TGCAGTGCTGGCCGTACAAATGGCTACACCTTC.